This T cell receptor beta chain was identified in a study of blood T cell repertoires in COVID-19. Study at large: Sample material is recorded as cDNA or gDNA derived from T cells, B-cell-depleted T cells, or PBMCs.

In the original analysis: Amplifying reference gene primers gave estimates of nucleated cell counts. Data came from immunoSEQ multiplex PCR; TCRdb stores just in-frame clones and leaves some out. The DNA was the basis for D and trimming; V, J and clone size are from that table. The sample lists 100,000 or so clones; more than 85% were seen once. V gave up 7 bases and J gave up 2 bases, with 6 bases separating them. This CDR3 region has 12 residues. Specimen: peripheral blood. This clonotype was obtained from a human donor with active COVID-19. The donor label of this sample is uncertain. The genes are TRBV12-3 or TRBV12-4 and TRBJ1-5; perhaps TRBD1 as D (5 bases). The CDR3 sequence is CASMTGNQPQHF. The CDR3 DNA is TGTGCCAGCATGACAGGCAATCAGCCCCAGCATTTT.